A single sample gave rise to the 13 T cell receptor beta chains below, sequenced in a study of cytomegalovirus exposure and HLA in healthy donors. Primers included in the PCR were 60 Vbeta and 13 Jbeta primers. Sequencing was performed with immunoSEQ multiplex PCR; in TCRdb, only in-frame clones are kept and a portion is missing. This table has under 200,000 clones, more than 60% appearing once. What was sequenced was PBMCs. The receptors were sampled from a woman between 35 and 50 years old in good health and CMV-seropositive.

The chain uses TRBV14 and TRBJ1-2, with D perhaps matching TRBD1 (5 bases). With 0 bases removed from V and 7 bases from J, the gap between germline ends came to 15 bases. The CDR3 consists of 15 residues. Germline CDR1 SGHDN, CDR2 FVKESK. The CDR3 coding sequence is TGTGCCAGCAGCCAAGACAGGGCTGGGATGGGTGGCTACACCTTC. It yields the protein CASSQDRAGMGGYTF.

The chain couples TRBV2 to TRBJ1-2; possible D gene TRBD1, 6 bases. V lost 2 bases and J lost 1, with 11 bases in between. Germline loops: CDR1 SNHLY, CDR2 FYNNEI. The CDR3 consists of 15 residues. The CDR3 protein is CASSEWGGGNYGYTF. CDR3 DNA sequence: TGTGCCAGCAGTGAATGGGGAGGGGGTAACTATGGCTACACCTTC.

The chain uses TRBV7-8 and TRBJ2-7; the D gene is possibly TRBD2 (6 bases). In germline, CDR1 is SGHVS, CDR2 FQNEAQ. Trimming left V 1 base short and J 6 bases short, with 13 bases between. This CDR3 is built from 14 residues. The CDR3 DNA sequence: TGTGCCAGCAGCTTAGACGGGAGAAGGGGCGAGCAGTACTTC. It specifies CASSLDGRRGEQYF.

This chain joins TRBV28 and TRBJ1-2, with 8 bases fitting TRBD1. Germline-derived CDR1 and CDR2 are MDHEN and SYDVKM. This CDR3 region has 12 residues. J lost 10 bases, V lost 6 bases, and 7 bases had no gene match. The CDR3 protein is CASSQGQGNYTF. CDR3 DNA: TGTGCCAGCAGCCAAGGACAGGGAAACTACACCTTC.

J is TRBJ1-3 and V is TRBV7-3; 7 bases align to TRBD1. The germline V gene has CDR1 SGHTA and CDR2 FQGTGA. The CDR3 runs to 15 residues. After removal of 5 bases from V and 4 bases from J, the junction contained 8 bases not matched to a gene. The CDR3 bases are TGTGCCAGCAGCACAGACACAGGGGACGGAAACACCATATATTTT. Protein: CASSTDTGDGNTIYF.

This clone came up a few times. V gene TRBV28 combines with J gene TRBJ1-1; 9 positions agree with TRBD1. With 11 bases clipped from V and 1 base from J, the junction kept 5 bases outside the gene matches. This CDR3 region has 13 residues. CDR1 is MDHEN and CDR2 is SYDVKM in the germline V gene. CDR3 in amino acids: CALGDRANTEAFF. In DNA, the CDR3 is TGTGCCCTAGGGGACAGGGCGAACACTGAAGCTTTCTTT.

The CDR3 reads CASSVADSNYGYTF. The CDR3 nucleotides read TGTGCCAGCAGCGTAGCTGACAGCAACTATGGCTACACCTTC. The chain recombines TRBV9 with TRBJ1-2, with D tentatively TRBD1 (5 bases). Trimming took 0 bases from V and 2 from J, leaving 8 bases between them. CDR1 and CDR2 from the germline V gene are SGDLS and YYNGEE. This CDR3 is built from 14 residues.

V is TRBV28 and J is TRBJ1-1; 7 bases align to TRBD1. The CDR3 extends over 12 amino acids. Germline values: CDR1 MDHEN, CDR2 SYDVKM. V lost 5 bases to trimming and J lost 10 bases; unmatched junction nucleotides: 7. The CDR3 sequence is CASSKTGWPAFF. The CDR3 DNA follows: TGTGCCAGCAGTAAGACAGGGTGGCCAGCTTTCTTT.

This rearrangement joins TRBV10-3 to TRBJ2-3, with a possible D match to TRBD1 (6 bases). From germline, CDR1 is ENHRY and CDR2 SYGVKD. Deletions cut 0 bases from V and 2 bases from J, with 15 bases between. This CDR3 region has 17 residues. For the CDR3, the DNA is TGTGCCATCAGTGAGTCTCCAGGGGCTGGAGTCACAGATACGCAGTATTTT. Translated, it gives CAISESPGAGVTDTQYF.

The chain couples TRBV10-1 to TRBJ2-2; D not resolved. The ends were cut back, 2 bases at V and 5 bases at J, with 3 bases in the middle. The CDR3 is 12 residues long. Germline V gene lookup returns CDR1 WNHNN and CDR2 SYGVQD (reference sequence). This CDR3 is CASSELTGELFF. CDR3 coding DNA: TGCGCCAGCAGTGAGCTGACCGGGGAGCTGTTTTTT.

The chain combines TRBV5-5 with TRBJ1-2; TRBD1 is a possible D gene (6 bases). The V end was cut by 1 base, the J end by 0 bases, with 16 bases between. The CDR3 loop spans 17 amino acids. The V gene's germline CDR1 is SGHKS and CDR2 YYEKEE (reference sequence). The CDR3 region is CASSLFHRVEPNYGYTF. CDR3 in DNA: TGTGCCAGCAGCTTGTTTCACAGGGTTGAGCCTAACTATGGCTACACCTTC.

The chain is built from TRBV7-8 and TRBJ2-7, with 11 bases aligning to TRBD2. The J segment lost 3 bases and the V segment lost 5 bases, leaving 6 bases of the junction unmatched. The CDR3 contains 15 residues. Germline loops: CDR1 SGHVS, CDR2 FQNEAQ. CDR3 sequence reads: CASSPGTSGLYEQYF. In DNA, the CDR3 is TGTGCCAGCAGCCCCGGGACTAGCGGACTCTACGAGCAGTACTTC. The variable domain in full, completed from reference TRBV7-8 and TRBJ2-7, reads GAGVSQSPRYKVAKRGQDVALRCDPISGHVSLFWYQQALGQGPEFLTYFQNEAQLDKSGLPSDRFFAERPEGSVSTLKIQRTQQEDSAVYLCASSPGTSGLYEQYFGPGTRLTVT.

This chain connects TRBV7-2 to TRBJ2-7, with unresolved D. V was trimmed by 4 bases and J by 2 bases, leaving 6 bases between them. This CDR3 contains 12 residues. Germline V lookup: CDR1 SGHTA, CDR2 FQGNSA. DNA of the CDR3: TGTGCCAGCAGCTCCCGTACCTACGAGCAGTACTTC. This encodes CASSSRTYEQYF.